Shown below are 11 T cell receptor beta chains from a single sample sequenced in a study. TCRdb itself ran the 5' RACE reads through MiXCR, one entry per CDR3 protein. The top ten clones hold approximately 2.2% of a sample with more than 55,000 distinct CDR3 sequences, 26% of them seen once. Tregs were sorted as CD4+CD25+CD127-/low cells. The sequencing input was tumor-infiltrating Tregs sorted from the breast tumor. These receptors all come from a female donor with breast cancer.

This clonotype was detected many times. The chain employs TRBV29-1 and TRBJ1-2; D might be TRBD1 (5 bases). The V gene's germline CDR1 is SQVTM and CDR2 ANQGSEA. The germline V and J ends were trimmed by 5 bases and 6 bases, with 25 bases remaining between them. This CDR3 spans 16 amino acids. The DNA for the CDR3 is TGCAGCGTTACCCGGGACGGAGCTTCTCTCTATCATGGCTACACCTTC. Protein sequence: CSVTRDGASLYHGYTF.

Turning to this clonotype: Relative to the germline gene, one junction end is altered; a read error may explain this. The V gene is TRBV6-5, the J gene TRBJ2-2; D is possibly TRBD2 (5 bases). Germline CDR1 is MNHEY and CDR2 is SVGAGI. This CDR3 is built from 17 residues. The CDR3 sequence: CASSYSPGRTNTGELSF. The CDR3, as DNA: TGTGCCAGCAGTTACTCACCGGGCAGGACGAACACCGGGGAGCTGTCTTTT.

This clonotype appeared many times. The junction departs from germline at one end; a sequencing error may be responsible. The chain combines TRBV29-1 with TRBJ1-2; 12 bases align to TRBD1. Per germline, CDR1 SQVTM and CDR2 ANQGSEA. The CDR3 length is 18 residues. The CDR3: CSVEGERGQGAALDGYTF. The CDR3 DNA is TGCAGCGTCGAAGGGGAGCGGGGACAGGGGGCTGCTCTTGATGGCTACACCTTC. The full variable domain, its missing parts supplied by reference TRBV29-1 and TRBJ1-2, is SAVISQKPSRDICQRGTSLTIQCQVDSQVTMMFWYRQQPGQSLTLIATANQGSEATYESGFVIDKFPISRPNLTFSTLTVSNMSPEDSSIYLCSVEGERGQGAALDGYTFGSGTRLTVV.

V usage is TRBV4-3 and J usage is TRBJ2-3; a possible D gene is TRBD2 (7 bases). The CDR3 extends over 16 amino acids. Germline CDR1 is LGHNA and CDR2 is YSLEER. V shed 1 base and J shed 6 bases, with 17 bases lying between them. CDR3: CASSQAPFRGGDTQYF. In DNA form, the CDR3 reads TGCGCCAGCAGCCAAGCCCCCTTTAGGGGGGGGGATACGCAGTATTTT.

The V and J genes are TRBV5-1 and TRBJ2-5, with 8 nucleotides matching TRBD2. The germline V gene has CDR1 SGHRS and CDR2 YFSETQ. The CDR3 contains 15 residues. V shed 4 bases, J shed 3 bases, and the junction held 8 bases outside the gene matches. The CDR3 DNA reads TGCGCCAGCAGCGTCAACAGAGCGGGAGAAGAGACCCAGTACTTC. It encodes CASSVNRAGEETQYF. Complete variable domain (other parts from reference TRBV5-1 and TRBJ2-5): KAGVTQTPRYLIKTRGQQVTLSCSPISGHRSVSWYQQTPGQGLQFLFEYFSETQRNKGNFPGRFSGRQFSNSRSEMNVSTLELGDSALYLCASSVNRAGEETQYFGPGTRLLVL.

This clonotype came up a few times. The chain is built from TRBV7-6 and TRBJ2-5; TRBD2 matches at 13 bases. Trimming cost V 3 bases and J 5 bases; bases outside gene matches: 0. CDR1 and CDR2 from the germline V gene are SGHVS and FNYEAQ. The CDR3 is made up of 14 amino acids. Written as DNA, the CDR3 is TGTGCCAGCAGCTTGACTAGCGGGGGGGAGACCCAGTACTTC. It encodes CASSLTSGGETQYF.

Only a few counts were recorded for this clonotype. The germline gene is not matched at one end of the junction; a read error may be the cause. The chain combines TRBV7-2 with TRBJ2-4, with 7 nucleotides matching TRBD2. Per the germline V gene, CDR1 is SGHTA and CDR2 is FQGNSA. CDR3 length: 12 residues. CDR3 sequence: CASSLNREGVSF. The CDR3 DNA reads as TGTGCCAGCAGCTTAAATAGGGAGGGCGTGAGTTTC. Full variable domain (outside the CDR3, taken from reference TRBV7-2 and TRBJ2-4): GAGVSQSPSNKVTEKGKDVELRCDPISGHTALYWYRQSLGQGLEFLIYFQGNSAPDKSGLPSDRFSAERTGGSVSTLTIQRTQQEDSAVYLCASSLNREGVSFGAGTRLSVL.

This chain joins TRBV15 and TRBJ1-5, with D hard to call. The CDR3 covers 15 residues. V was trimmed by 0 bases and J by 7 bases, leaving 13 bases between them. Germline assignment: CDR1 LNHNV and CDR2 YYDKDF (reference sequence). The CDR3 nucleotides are TGTGCCACCAGCAGAGATCTGCCGGGTAGACAGCCCCAGCATTTT. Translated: CATSRDLPGRQPQHF. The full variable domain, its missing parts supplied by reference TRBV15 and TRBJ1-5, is DAMVIQNPRYQVTQFGKPVTLSCSQTLNHNVMYWYQQKSSQAPKLLFHYYDKDFNNEADTPDNFQSRRPNTSFCFLDIRSPGLGDTAMYLCATSRDLPGRQPQHFGDGTRLSIL.

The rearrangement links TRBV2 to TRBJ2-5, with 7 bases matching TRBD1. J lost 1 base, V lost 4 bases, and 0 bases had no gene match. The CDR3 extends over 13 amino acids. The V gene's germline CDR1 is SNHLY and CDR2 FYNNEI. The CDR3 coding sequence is TGTGCCAGCAGTGGGGACAGCCAAGAGACCCAGTACTTC. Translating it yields CASSGDSQETQYF.

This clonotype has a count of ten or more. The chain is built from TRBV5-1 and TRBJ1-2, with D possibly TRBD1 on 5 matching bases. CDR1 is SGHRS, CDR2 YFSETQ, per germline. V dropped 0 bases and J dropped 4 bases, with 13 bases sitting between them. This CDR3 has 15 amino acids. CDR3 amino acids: CASSLVQGNTYGYTF. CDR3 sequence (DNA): TGCGCCAGCAGCTTGGTCCAGGGCAATACCTATGGCTACACCTTC.

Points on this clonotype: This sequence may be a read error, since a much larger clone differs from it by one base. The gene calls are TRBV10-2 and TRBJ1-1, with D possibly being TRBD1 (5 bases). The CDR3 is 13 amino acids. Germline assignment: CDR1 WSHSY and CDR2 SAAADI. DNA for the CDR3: TGCGCCAGCCAACCCCAGGGCTACACTGAAGATTTCTTT. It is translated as CASQPQGYTEDFF.